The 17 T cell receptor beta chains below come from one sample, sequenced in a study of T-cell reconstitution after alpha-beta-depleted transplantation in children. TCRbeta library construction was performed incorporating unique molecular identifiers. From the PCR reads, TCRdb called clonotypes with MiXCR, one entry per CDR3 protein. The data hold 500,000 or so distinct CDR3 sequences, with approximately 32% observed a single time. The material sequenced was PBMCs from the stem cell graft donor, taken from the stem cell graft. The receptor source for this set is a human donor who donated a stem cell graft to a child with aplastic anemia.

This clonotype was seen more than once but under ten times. As DNA, the CDR3 is TGCAGCGTTGAAGATATGGCGGGGAGCTCCTACAATGAGCAGTTCTTC. Its protein product is CSVEDMAGSSYNEQFF. This rearrangement joins TRBV29-1 to TRBJ2-1; tentative D call: TRBD2 (6 bases). Germline CDR1 and CDR2: SQVTM and ANQGSEA. With 0 bases removed from V and 0 bases from J, the gap between germline ends came to 12 bases. The length of the CDR3 is 16 residues.

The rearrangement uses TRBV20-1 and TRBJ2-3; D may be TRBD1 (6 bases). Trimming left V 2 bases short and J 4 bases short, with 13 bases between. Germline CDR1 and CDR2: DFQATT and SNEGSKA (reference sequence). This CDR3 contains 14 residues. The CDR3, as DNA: TGCAGTGCTAGATTCCGACAGGATGCAGATACGCAGTATTTT. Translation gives CSARFRQDADTQYF.

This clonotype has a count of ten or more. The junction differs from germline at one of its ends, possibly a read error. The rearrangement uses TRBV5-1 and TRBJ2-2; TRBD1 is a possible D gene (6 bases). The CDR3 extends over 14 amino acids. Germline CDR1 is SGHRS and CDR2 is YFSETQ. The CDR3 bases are TGTGCCAGCAGCCTGGGACAGAACACCGGGGAGCTGTTTTTT. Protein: CASSLGQNTGELFF.

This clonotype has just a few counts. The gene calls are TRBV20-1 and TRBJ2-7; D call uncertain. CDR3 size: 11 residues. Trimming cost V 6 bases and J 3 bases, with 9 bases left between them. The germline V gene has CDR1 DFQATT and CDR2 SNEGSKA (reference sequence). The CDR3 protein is CSALRGYEQYF. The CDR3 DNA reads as TGCAGTGCCCTACGAGGCTACGAGCAGTACTTC.

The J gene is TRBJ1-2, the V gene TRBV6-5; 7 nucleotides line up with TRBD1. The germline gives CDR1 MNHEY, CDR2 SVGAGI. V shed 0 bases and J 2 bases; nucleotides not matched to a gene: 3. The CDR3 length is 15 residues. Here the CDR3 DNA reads TGTGCCAGCAGTTACTCTAGGGACAGCAACTATGGCTACACCTTC. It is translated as CASSYSRDSNYGYTF.

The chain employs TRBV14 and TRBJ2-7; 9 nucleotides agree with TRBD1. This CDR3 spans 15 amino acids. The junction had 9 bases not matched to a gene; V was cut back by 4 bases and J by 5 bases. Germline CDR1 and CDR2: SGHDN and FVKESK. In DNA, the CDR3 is TGTGCCAGCAGCCCTTTGGGACAGGGTGACCACGAGCAGTACTTC. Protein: CASSPLGQGDHEQYF.

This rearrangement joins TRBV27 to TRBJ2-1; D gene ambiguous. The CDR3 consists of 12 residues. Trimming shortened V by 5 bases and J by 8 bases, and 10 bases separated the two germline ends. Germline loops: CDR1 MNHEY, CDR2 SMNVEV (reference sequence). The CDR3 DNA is TGTGCCAGCAGTCGAACTGCCGATGAGCAGTTCTTC. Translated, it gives CASSRTADEQFF.

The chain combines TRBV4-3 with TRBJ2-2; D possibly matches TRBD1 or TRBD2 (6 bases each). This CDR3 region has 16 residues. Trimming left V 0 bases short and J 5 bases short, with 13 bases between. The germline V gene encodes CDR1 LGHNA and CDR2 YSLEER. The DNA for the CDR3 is TGCGCCAGCAGCCAAGACCCGGGGGCAGGTACCGGGGAGCTGTTTTTT. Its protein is CASSQDPGAGTGELFF.

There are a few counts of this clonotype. In nucleotides, the CDR3 is TGTGCCAGCAGTCAGGTCCTTGGACAGGGAGAGCTGTTTTTT. It is translated as CASSQVLGQGELFF. The chain couples TRBV6-1 to TRBJ2-2; 8 bases line up with TRBD1. This CDR3 is 14 amino acids long. Germline V gene sequence: CDR1 MNHNS, CDR2 SASEGT. V was pared by 5 bases and J by 11 bases, with 10 bases of the junction left unmatched.

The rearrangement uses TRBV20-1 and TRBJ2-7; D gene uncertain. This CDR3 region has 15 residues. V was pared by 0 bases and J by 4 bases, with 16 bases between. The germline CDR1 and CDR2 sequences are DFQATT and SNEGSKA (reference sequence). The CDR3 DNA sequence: TGCAGTGCTAGAGACCTGGTAGATCCCCCATACGAGCAGTACGTC. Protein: CSARDLVDPPYEQYV.

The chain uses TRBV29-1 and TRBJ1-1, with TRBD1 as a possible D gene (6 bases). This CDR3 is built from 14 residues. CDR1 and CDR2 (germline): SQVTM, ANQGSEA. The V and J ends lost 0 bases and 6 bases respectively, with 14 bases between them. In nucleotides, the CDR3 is TGCAGCGTTGAAGAACTCAACAGGGTTGCTGAAGCTTTCTTT. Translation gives CSVEELNRVAEAFF.

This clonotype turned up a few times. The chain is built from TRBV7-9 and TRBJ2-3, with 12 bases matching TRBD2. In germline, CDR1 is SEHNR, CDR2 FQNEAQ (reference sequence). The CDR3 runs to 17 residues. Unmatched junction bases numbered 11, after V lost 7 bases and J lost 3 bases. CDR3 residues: CASNYLQGLAGTDTQYF. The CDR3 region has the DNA TGTGCCAGCAACTATTTACAGGGACTAGCGGGTACAGATACGCAGTATTTT.

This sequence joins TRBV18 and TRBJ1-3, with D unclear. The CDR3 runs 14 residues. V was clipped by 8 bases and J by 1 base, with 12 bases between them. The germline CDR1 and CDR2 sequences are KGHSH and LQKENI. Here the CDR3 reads CASAAQSSGNTIYF. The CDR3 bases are TGTGCCAGCGCCGCGCAGAGTTCTGGAAACACCATATATTTT.

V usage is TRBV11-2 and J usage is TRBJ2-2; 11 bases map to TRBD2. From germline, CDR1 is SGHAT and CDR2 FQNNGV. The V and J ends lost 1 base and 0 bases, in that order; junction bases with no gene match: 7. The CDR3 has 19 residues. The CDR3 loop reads CASSLVSFSGRANTGELFF. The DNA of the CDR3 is TGTGCCAGCAGCTTAGTTTCTTTTAGCGGGAGGGCGAACACCGGGGAGCTGTTTTTT.

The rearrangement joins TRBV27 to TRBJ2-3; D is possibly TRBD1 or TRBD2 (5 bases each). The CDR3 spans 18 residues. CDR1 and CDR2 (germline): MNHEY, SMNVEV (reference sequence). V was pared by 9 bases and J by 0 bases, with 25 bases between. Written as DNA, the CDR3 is TGTGCCAGAACCAACGGGACCCCACGTCGGAAGAGCACAGATACGCAGTATTTT. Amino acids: CARTNGTPRRKSTDTQYF.

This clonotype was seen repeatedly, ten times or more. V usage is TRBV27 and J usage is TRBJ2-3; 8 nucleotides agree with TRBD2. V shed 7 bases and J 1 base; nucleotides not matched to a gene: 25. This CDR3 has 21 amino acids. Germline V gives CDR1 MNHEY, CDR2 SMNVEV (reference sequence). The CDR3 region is CASKLRATRAGAIPRTDTQYF. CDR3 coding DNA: TGTGCCAGCAAGTTACGGGCCACCAGAGCGGGAGCCATCCCCCGCACAGATACGCAGTATTTT.

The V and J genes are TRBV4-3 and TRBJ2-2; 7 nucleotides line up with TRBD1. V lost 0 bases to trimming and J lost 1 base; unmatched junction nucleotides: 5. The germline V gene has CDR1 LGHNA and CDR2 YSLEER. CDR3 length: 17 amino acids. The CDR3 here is CASSQDRGHGNTGELFF. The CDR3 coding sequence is TGCGCCAGCAGCCAAGATAGGGGGCACGGGAACACCGGGGAGCTGTTTTTT.